This T cell receptor beta chain was captured by sequencing in a study of blood T cell repertoires in COVID-19. Study at large: Acute and convalescent COVID-19 samples came from the United States, Italy and Spain. Sources were T cells, B-cell-depleted T cells, or PBMCs; the material itself was cDNA or gDNA.

This CDR3 contains 15 residues. Germline-derived CDR1 and CDR2 are ENHRY and SYGVKD. V lost 5 bases, J lost 8 bases, and 6 bases stayed unmatched. Original processing notes: Estimated nucleated cell counts came from reference gene primer amplification. The method was immunoSEQ multiplex PCR; TCRdb's version includes in-frame clones alone and lacks a portion of them. V and J calls and clone size come straight from that table; D and trimming were deduced from the DNA. This sample yields 200,000 to 250,000 clones, of which around nine tenths are seen a single time; around 2.9% belongs to the top ten. The chain carries TRBV10-3 and TRBJ2-1; TRBD2 matches 13 bases. This TCR derives from an older woman with acute or convalescent COVID-19. The sequenced sample was peripheral blood. The CDR3 coding sequence is TGTGCCATCAGTCGACTAGCGGGAGGTATCGATGAGCAGTTCTTC. Residues: CAISRLAGGIDEQFF.